The next 21 T cell receptor beta chains were all read from a single sample in a study of CD4 and CD8 cells across lung adenocarcinoma regions. Each CDR3 protein gets one entry after TCRdb re-called the PCR reads with MiXCR. The sample holds about 19,000 distinct CDR3 sequences, 46% seen once. Material: CD4+ T cells from the margin of a lung tumor. These receptors were collected from a male donor with lung adenocarcinoma. The CD4 and CD8 labels of this study may be unreliable.

By proportion, this clonotype is medium-sized (0.01 to 0.1%). The CDR3 loop reads CASSEEGSRQYF. CDR3 in DNA: TGCGCCAGCAGTGAGGAGGGCTCTAGGCAGTATTTT. The chain has TRBV10-2 and TRBJ2-3; the D gene is possibly TRBD2 (5 bases). CDR3 length equals 12 residues. Looked up from germline, CDR1 is WSHSY and CDR2 is SAAADI. V lost 2 bases and J lost 11, with 11 bases in between.

J is TRBJ2-4 and V is TRBV6-1, with D possibly matching TRBD2 (6 bases). V was cut by 6 bases and J by 13 bases, with 25 bases left in between. The CDR3 extends over 15 amino acids. Germline V gene data show CDR1 as MNHNS and CDR2 as SASEGT. CDR3: CASRTGVGAKNTQYF. In DNA form, the CDR3 reads TGTGCCAGCAGGACGGGGGTGGGCGCCAAAAATACGCAGTACTTC.

The chain joins TRBV7-2 to TRBJ2-1; no reliable D call. The CDR3 sequence is 13 residues long. The V end was cut by 5 bases, the J end by 8 bases, with 13 bases between. From germline, CDR1 is SGHTA and CDR2 FQGNSA. This CDR3 reads CASSLRPGDEQFF. The CDR3 nucleotides are TGTGCCAGCAGCCTCAGGCCTGGCGATGAGCAGTTCTTC.

The CDR3 coding sequence is TGTGCCAGCAGGGGGGGGAATTACAATGAGCAGTTCTTC. This sequence encodes CASRGGNYNEQFF. The chain employs TRBV6-1 and TRBJ2-1; 7 bases line up with TRBD2. This CDR3 spans 13 amino acids. Unmatched junction bases numbered 3, after V lost 6 bases and J lost 4 bases. Germline V gene lookup returns CDR1 MNHNS and CDR2 SASEGT.

The chain employs TRBV6-1 and TRBJ2-3; 13 bases fit TRBD2. CDR3 size: 15 residues. Germline assignment: CDR1 MNHNS and CDR2 SASEGT. V dropped 3 bases and J dropped 4; count of bases not matched to a gene: 1. The CDR3 nucleotides are TGTGCCAGCAGTGAGACTAGCGGGGGGCCAGATACGCAGTATTTT. Encoded protein: CASSETSGGPDTQYF.

This clonotype was recorded many times. The chain uses TRBV30 and TRBJ2-2; D is unclear. Germline CDR1 reads GTSNPN; CDR2 reads SVGIG (reference sequence). The CDR3 has 13 amino acids. V was shortened by 0 bases and J by 6 bases, with 8 bases between the two germline ends. This chain's CDR3 is CAWSVDLSGELFF. Here the CDR3 DNA reads TGTGCCTGGAGTGTTGACCTATCCGGGGAGCTGTTTTTT. Together with reference TRBV30 and TRBJ2-2, the CDR3 gives the full variable domain: SQTIHQWPATLVQPVGSPLSLECTVEGTSNPNLYWYRQAAGRGLQLLFYSVGIGQISSEVPQNLSASRPQDRQFILSSKKLLLSDSGFYLCAWSVDLSGELFFGEGSRLTVL.

Details on this clonotype: The junction departs from germline at one end; a sequencing error may be responsible. V is TRBV6-1 and J is TRBJ2-4, with D possibly TRBD1 on 5 matching bases. CDR3 length: 15 residues. Germline-derived CDR1 and CDR2 are MNHNS and SASEGT. CDR3 protein: CARGQGACGKETQYF. CDR3 nucleotides: TGTGCCAGGGGCCAAGGGGCATGTGGCAAAGAGACGCAGTACTTT.

This clonotype was seen ten or more times. The V and J genes are TRBV11-2 and TRBJ2-1; 8 positions agree with TRBD1. The end of the DNA is better explained by TRBJ2-7, so the J call may be wrong. Per germline, CDR1 SGHAT and CDR2 FQNNGV. The length of the CDR3 is 15 residues. For the CDR3, the DNA is TGTGCCAGCAGCTTAACTGGGACAGGACCCTACGAGCAGTACTTC. Its translation is CASSLTGTGPYEQYF.

The rearrangement links TRBV6-4 to TRBJ2-4; D remains ambiguous. Trimming took off 0 bases at V and 7 bases at J, with 1 base between the two ends. Per the germline V gene, CDR1 is MRHNA and CDR2 is SNTAGT. CDR3 length equals 11 residues. In DNA, the CDR3 is TGTGCCAGCAGTGACTCGAACATTCAGTACTTC. Protein sequence: CASSDSNIQYF.

The V and J genes are TRBV14 and TRBJ2-3, with D tentatively TRBD1 or TRBD2 (5 bases each). With the DNA end fitting TRBJ2-7 better, the J assignment may be wrong. CDR1 is SGHDN and CDR2 is FVKESK in the germline V gene. This CDR3 is built from 15 residues. CDR3 nucleotide sequence: TGTGCCAGCAGCCCAGGGAGCTGGGGCAAAGATATGCAGTACTTC. This sequence encodes CASSPGSWGKDMQYF.

The chain carries TRBV3-1 and TRBJ1-1; 7 positions match TRBD1. This CDR3 contains 14 residues. The germline CDR1 and CDR2 sequences are LGHDT and YNNKEL (reference sequence). V lost 2 bases to trimming and J lost 3 bases; unmatched junction nucleotides: 3. CDR3 sequence (DNA): TGTGCCAGCAGCCAAACACAGGGGTACACTGAAGCTTTCTTT. It is translated as CASSQTQGYTEAFF.

This chain links TRBV6-1 with TRBJ2-5; the D gene could be TRBD1 or TRBD2 (6 bases each). Gene TRBJ2-3 matches the end of the DNA better, so the J call may be wrong. This CDR3 contains 17 residues. Germline CDR1 and CDR2: MNHNS and SASEGT. CDR3 sequence (DNA): TGTGCCAGCAGTGGGGGCCCCGGGGGCGGAGACCCAGAGACCCAGTATTTT. It yields the protein CASSGGPGGGDPETQYF.

This clonotype was detected ten times or more. A much larger clone lies a single base off, so this may be a read error. This chain's CDR3 is CASSPSGRETQFF. The CDR3 DNA sequence: TGTGCCAGCAGCCCCAGCGGGAGAGAGACCCAGTTCTTC. The chain has TRBV6-1 and TRBJ2-1, with 8 positions matching TRBD2. With 6 bases clipped from V and 13 bases from J, the junction kept 11 bases outside the gene matches. The CDR3 is 13 amino acids. From germline, CDR1 is MNHNS and CDR2 SASEGT.

This clonotype is medium-sized in the sample. This rearrangement joins TRBV7-6 to TRBJ2-1, with 7 bases that match TRBD2. V shed 5 bases, J shed 0 bases, and the junction held 7 bases outside the gene matches. This CDR3 is built from 16 residues. In germline, CDR1 is SGHVS, CDR2 FNYEAQ. Here the CDR3 reads CASSPFGGSSYNEQFF. CDR3 nucleotides: TGTGCCAGCAGCCCGTTTGGCGGGAGCTCCTACAATGAGCAGTTCTTC.

The CDR3 protein is CASGSGLGAKNTQYF. CDR3 nucleotide sequence: TGTGCCAGCGGTTCGGGGCTGGGAGCCAAAAACACGCAGTACTTC. V is TRBV6-5 and J is TRBJ2-4; the D call may be TRBD1 or TRBD2 (5 bases each). Trimming shortened V by 8 bases and J by 13 bases, and 27 bases separated the two germline ends. The length of the CDR3 is 15 residues. CDR1 is MNHEY and CDR2 is SVGAGI in the germline V gene.

This clonotype is termed medium-sized. In DNA, the CDR3 is TGTGCCAGCGCCCAGGAGGGGGCCAACGTCCTGACTTTC. Translated, it gives CASAQEGANVLTF. The gene calls are TRBV6-5 and TRBJ2-6; D unclear. CDR3 length equals 13 residues. CDR1 and CDR2 (germline): MNHEY, SVGAGI. V was clipped by 8 bases and J by 4 bases, with 9 bases between them.

This clonotype occurred many times. The chain is built from TRBV9 and TRBJ2-5; D is undetermined. Between the trimmed V and J ends, which lost 0 bases and 5 bases, there was a span of 8 bases. Germline loops: CDR1 SGDLS, CDR2 YYNGEE. CDR3 length: 13 amino acids. The CDR3 is CASSVAVGETQYF. CDR3 DNA: TGTGCCAGCAGCGTAGCGGTCGGGGAGACCCAGTACTTC.

This clonotype was detected only once. Germline and junction disagree at one end, which may indicate a read error. This rearrangement joins TRBV10-3 to TRBJ2-2; D is perhaps TRBD1 or TRBD2 (5 bases each). Germline CDR1 reads ENHRY; CDR2 reads SYGVKD. This CDR3 has 15 amino acids. DNA for the CDR3: TGTGTCCGGGGCCTCCAGTCCGTAAGTACCGGGGCGCTGTTTTTT. This sequence encodes CVRGLQSVSTGALFF.

The chain is built from TRBV27 and TRBJ2-1, with D perhaps matching TRBD1 (6 bases). The J call may be faulty, since TRBJ2-7 better matches the DNA end. CDR3 length: 15 residues. The V gene's germline CDR1 is MNHEY and CDR2 SMNVEV (reference sequence). The CDR3 DNA sequence: TGTGCCAGCAGGGAACAGGGCGGCTATTTGTACGAGCAGTACTTC. It yields the protein CASREQGGYLYEQYF.

As to this clonotype: The limits of the CDR3 on the DNA are not certain, so only TCRdb's listed CDR3 is given. The V gene is TRBV10-2, the J gene TRBJ2-2; TRBD1, the table's D call, lacks a check against the DNA. Germline loops: CDR1 WSHSY, CDR2 SAAADI. The CDR3 region is 15 residues in length, termini included. Here the CDR3 reads CASCPQVVGTGAQFF.

To note about this clonotype: The junction does not match germline at one end; this may be a read error. This chain connects TRBV6-5 to TRBJ2-3; perhaps D is TRBD1 or TRBD2 (6 bases each). Per germline, CDR1 MNHEY and CDR2 SVGAGI. This CDR3 has 15 amino acids. CDR3 sequence (DNA): TGTGCCAGGAGACTCGAGGGGGGCCTCACGGATACGCAGTATTTC. This translates into CARRLEGGLTDTQYF.